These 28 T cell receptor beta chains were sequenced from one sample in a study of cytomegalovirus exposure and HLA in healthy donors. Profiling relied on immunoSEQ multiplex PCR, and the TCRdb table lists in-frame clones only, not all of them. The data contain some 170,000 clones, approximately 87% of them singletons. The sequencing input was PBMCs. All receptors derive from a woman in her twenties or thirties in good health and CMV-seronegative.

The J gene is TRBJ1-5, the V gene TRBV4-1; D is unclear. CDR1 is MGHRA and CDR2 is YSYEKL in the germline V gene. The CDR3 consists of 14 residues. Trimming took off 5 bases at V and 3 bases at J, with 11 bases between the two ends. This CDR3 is CASSAGPDNQPQHF. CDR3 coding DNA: TGCGCCAGCAGCGCGGGTCCAGACAATCAGCCCCAGCATTTT.

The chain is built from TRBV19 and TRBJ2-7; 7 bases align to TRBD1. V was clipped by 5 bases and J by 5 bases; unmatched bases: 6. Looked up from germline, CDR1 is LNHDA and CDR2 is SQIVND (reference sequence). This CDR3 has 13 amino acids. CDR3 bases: TGTGCCAGTAGTTCGGACAGGTCCCACGAGCAGTACTTC. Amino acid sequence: CASSSDRSHEQYF.

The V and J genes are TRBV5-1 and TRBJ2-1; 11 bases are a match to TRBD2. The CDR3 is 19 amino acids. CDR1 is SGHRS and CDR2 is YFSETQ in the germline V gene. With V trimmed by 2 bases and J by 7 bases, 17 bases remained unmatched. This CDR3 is CASSFLSALAGGEGNEQFF. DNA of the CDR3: TGCGCCAGCAGCTTCCTAAGCGCGCTAGCGGGGGGCGAGGGGAATGAGCAGTTCTTC. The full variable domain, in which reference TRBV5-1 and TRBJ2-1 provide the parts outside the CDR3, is KAGVTQTPRYLIKTRGQQVTLSCSPISGHRSVSWYQQTPGQGLQFLFEYFSETQRNKGNFPGRFSGRQFSNSRSEMNVSTLELGDSALYLCASSFLSALAGGEGNEQFFGPGTRLTVL.

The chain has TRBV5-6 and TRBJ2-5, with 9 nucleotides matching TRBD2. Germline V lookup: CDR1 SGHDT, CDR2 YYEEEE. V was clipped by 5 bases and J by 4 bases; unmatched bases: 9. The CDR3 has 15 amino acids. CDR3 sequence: CASSSKAGGLETQYF. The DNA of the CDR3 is TGTGCCAGCAGTTCCAAGGCGGGGGGGCTAGAGACCCAGTACTTC.

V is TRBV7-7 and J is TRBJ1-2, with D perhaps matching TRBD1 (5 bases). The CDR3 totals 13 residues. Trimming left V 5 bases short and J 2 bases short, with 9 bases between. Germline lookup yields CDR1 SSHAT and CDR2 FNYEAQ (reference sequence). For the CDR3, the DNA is TGTGCCAGCAGCACCCAGGGCAACTATGGCTACACCTTC. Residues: CASSTQGNYGYTF.

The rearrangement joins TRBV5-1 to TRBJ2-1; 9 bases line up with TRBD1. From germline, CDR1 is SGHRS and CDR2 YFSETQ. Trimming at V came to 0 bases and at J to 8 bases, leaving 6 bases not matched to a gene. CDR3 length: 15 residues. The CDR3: CASSLEGQGVDEQFF. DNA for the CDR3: TGCGCCAGCAGCTTGGAGGGACAGGGAGTCGATGAGCAGTTCTTC.

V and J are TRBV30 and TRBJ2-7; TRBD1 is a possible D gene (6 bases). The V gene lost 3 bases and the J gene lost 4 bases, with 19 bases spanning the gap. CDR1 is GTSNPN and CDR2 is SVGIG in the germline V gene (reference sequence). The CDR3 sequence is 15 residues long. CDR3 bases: TGTGCCTGGAGGGGGGACAACCGCCCCTTTTACGAGCAGTACTTC. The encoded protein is CAWRGDNRPFYEQYF.

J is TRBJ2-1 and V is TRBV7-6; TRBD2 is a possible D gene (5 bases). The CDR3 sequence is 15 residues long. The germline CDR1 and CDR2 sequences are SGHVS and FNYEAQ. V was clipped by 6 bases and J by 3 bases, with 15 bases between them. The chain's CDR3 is CASSPLLRDYNEQFF. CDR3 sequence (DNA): TGTGCCAGCAGTCCACTTCTCCGGGACTACAATGAGCAGTTCTTC.

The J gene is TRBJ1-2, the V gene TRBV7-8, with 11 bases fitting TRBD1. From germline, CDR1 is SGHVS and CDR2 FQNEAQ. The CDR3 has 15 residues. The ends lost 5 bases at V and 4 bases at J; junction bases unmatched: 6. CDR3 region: CASSPRTGGGYGYTF. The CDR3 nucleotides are TGTGCCAGCAGCCCTAGGACAGGGGGCGGCTATGGCTACACCTTC.

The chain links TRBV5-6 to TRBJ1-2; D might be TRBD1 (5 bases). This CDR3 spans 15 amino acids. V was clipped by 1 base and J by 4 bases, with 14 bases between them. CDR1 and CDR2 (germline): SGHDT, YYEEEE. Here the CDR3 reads CASSLLWGRGYGYTF. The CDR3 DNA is TGTGCCAGCAGCTTGTTATGGGGCAGAGGCTATGGCTACACCTTC.

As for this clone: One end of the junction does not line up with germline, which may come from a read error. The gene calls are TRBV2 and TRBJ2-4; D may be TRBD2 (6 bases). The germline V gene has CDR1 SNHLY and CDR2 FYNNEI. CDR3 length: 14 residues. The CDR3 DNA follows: TGTGCCAGCAGTGGCGGGGCGGGACGGTGGGATTGGAACTTC. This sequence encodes CASSGGAGRWDWNF.

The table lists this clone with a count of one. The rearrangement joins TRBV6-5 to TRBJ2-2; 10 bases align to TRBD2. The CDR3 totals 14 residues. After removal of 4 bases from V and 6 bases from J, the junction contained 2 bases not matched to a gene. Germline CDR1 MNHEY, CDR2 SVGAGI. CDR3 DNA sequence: TGTGCCAGCAGTTTAAGCGGGGGGGCCGGGGAGCTGTTTTTT. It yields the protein CASSLSGGAGELFF.

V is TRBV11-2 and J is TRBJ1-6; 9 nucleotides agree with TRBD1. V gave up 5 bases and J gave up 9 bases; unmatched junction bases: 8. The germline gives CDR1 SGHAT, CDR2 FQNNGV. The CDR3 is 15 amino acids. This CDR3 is CASSPRDREGSPLHF. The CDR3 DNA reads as TGTGCCAGCAGCCCCAGGGACAGGGAAGGTTCACCCCTCCACTTT. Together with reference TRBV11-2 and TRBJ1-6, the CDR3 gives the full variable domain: EAGVAQSPRYKIIEKRQSVAFWCNPISGHATLYWYQQILGQGPKLLIQFQNNGVVDDSQLPKDRFSAERLKGVDSTLKIQPAKLEDSAVYLCASSPRDREGSPLHFGNGTRLTVT.

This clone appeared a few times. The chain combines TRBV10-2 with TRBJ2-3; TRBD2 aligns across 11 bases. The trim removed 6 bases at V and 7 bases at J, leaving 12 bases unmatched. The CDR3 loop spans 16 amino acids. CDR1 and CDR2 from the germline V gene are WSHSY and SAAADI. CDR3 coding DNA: TGCGCCAGCAGGGATCCGACTAGCGGGGCCTACTATACGCAGTATTTT. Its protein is CASRDPTSGAYYTQYF.

CDR3 nucleotides: TGTGCCAGCAGTCAGGGGGCCGAGCAGTACTTC. Its protein product is CASSQGAEQYF. J is TRBJ2-7 and V is TRBV6-5; TRBD1 agrees at 8 bases. Germline trimming cut 5 bases from V and 6 bases from J; bases unmatched to any gene: 0. The CDR3 is 11 residues long. Germline values: CDR1 MNHEY, CDR2 SVGAGI.

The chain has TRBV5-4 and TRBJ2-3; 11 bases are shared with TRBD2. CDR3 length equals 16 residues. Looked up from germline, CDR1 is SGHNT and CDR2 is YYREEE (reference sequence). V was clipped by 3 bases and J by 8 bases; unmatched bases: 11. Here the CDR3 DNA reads TGTGCCAGCAGCTCCGGGACTAGCGGAGCCGACCTTACGCAGTATTTT. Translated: CASSSGTSGADLTQYF. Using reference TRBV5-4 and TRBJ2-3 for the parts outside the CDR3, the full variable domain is ETGVTQSPTHLIKTRGQQVTLRCSSQSGHNTVSWYQQALGQGPQFIFQYYREEENGRGNFPPRFSGLQFPNYSSELNVNALELDDSALYLCASSSGTSGADLTQYFGPGTRLTVL.

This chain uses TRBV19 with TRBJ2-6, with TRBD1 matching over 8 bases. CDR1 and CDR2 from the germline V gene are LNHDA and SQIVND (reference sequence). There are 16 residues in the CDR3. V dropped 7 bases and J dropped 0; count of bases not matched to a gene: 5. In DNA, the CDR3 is TGTGCCAGTAATGCAGGGGGCCGCTCTGGGGCCAACGTCCTGACTTTC. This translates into CASNAGGRSGANVLTF.

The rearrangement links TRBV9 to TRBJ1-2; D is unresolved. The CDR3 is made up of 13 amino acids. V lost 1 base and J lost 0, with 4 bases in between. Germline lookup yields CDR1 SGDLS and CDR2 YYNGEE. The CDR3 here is CASSVQTNYGYTF. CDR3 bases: TGTGCCAGCAGCGTACAGACTAACTATGGCTACACCTTC.

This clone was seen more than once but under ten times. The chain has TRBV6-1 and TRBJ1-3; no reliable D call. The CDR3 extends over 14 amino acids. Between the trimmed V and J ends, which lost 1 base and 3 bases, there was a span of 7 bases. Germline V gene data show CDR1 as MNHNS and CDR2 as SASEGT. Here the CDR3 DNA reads TGTGCCAGCAGTGAAGGCACATTTGGAAACACCATATATTTT. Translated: CASSEGTFGNTIYF.

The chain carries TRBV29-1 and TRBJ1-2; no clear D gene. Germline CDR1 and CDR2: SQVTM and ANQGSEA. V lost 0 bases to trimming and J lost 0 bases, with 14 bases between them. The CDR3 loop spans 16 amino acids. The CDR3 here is CSVEDFSNLANYGYTF. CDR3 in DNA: TGCAGCGTTGAAGATTTCTCAAATTTAGCTAACTATGGCTACACCTTC.

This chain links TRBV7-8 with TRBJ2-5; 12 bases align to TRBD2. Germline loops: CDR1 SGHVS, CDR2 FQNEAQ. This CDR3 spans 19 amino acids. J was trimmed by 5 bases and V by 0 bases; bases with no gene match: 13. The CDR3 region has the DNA TGTGCCAGCAGCTTAGCGCTCGGACTAGCGGGGACTAACGGGGAGACCCAGTACTTC. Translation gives CASSLALGLAGTNGETQYF.

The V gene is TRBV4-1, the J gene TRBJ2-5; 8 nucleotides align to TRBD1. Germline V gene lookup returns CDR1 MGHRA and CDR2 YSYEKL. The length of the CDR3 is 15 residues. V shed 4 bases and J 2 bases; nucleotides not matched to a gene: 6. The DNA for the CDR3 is TGCGCCAGCAGCCTCTGGGACAGGAATCAAGAGACCCAGTACTTC. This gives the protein CASSLWDRNQETQYF.

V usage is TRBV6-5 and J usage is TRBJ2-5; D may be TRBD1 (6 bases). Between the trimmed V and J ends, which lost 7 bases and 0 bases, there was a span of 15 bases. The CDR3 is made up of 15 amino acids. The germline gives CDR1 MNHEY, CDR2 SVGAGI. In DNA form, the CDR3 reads TGTGCCAGCACCGAGACAGGAGGCAACCAAGAGACCCAGTACTTC. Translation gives CASTETGGNQETQYF.

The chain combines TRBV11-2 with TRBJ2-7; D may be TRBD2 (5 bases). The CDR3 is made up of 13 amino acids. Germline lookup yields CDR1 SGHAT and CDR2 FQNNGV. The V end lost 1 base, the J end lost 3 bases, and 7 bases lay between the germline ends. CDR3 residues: CASSLGAGYEQYF. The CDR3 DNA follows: TGTGCCAGCAGCTTAGGCGCGGGCTACGAGCAGTACTTC.

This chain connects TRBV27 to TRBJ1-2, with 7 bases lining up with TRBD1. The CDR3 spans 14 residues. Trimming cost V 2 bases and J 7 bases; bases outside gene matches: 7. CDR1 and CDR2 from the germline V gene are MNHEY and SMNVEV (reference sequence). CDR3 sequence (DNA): TGTGCCAGCAGTTTAAGGACAGGAATCTCTGGCTACACCTTC. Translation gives CASSLRTGISGYTF.

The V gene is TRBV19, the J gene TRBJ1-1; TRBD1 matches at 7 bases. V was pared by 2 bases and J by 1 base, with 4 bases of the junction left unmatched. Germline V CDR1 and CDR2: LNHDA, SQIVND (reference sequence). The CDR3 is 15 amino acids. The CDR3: CASSIKGATNTEAFF. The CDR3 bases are TGTGCCAGTAGTATAAAGGGGGCGACGAACACTGAAGCTTTCTTT.

This CDR3 is CASPREQNSPLHF. As DNA, the CDR3 is TGTGCCAGTCCCCGGGAGCAGAATTCACCCCTCCACTTT. This chain uses TRBV19 with TRBJ1-6; D unresolved. The ends were cut back, 8 bases at V and 7 bases at J, with 12 bases in the middle. This CDR3 contains 13 residues. The V gene's germline CDR1 is LNHDA and CDR2 SQIVND (reference sequence). Combining the CDR3 with reference TRBV19 and TRBJ1-6 gives the whole variable domain DGGITQSPKYLFRKEGQNVTLSCEQNLNHDAMYWYRQDPGQGLRLIYYSQIVNDFQKGDIAEGYSVSREKKESFPLTVTSAQKNPTAFYLCASPREQNSPLHFGNGTRLTVT.

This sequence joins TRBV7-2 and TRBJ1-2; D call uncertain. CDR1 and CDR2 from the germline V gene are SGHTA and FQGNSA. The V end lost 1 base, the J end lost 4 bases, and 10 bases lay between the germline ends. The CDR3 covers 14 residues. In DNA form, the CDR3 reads TGTGCCAGCAGCTTAGTGGGCAGGTCCTATGGCTACACCTTC. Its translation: CASSLVGRSYGYTF.